This record covers a single T cell receptor (beta chain). This entry comes from a study of blood T cell repertoires in COVID-19. Per the original data handling: Nucleated cell number was recorded as an estimate derived from reference gene primer amplification. The protocol was immunoSEQ multiplex PCR, while the TCRdb copy is restricted to in-frame clones and leaves out a portion. V and J calls and clone size are given by that table; D and trimming were obtained from the DNA. The sample holds a few hundred thousand clones; around nine tenths are singletons and the top ten take 3.5% to 4%. The TCR was taken from a woman aged 50 to 60 with active or convalescent COVID-19. Sequenced input: peripheral blood.

CDR3 sequence: CASSLVGGDTGELFF. Here the CDR3 DNA reads TGCGCCAGCAGCCTAGTCGGGGGTGACACCGGGGAGCTGTTTTTT. The chain uses TRBV5-1 and TRBJ2-2; weak D call: TRBD2 (6 bases). The CDR3 consists of 15 residues. Per germline, CDR1 SGHRS and CDR2 YFSETQ. The V and J ends lost 4 bases and 3 bases respectively, with 13 bases between them.